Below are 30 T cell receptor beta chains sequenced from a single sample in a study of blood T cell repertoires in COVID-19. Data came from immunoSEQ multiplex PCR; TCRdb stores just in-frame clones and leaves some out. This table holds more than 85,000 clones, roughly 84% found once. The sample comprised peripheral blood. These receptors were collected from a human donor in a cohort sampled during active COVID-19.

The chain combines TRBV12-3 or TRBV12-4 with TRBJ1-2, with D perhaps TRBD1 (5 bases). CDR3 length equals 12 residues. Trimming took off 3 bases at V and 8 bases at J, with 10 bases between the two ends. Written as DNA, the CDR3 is TGTGCCAGCAGTTTGCAGGGATACGGCTACACCTTC. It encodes CASSLQGYGYTF.

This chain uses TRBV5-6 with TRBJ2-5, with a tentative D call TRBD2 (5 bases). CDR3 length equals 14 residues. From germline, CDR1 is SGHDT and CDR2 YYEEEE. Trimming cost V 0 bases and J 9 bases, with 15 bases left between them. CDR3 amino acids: CASSLVNGPEAQYF. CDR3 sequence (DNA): TGTGCCAGCAGCTTGGTGAATGGGCCGGAGGCCCAGTACTTC.

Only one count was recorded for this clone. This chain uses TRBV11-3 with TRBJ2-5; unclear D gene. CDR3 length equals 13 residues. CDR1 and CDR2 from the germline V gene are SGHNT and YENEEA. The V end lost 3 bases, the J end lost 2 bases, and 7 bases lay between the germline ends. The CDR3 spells CASSFLRQETQYF. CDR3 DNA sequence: TGTGCCAGCAGCTTCCTGCGACAAGAGACCCAGTACTTC.

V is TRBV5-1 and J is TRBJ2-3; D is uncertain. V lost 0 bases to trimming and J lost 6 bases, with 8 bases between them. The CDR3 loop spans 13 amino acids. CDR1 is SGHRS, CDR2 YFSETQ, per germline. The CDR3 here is CASSLASPDTQYF. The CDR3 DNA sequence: TGCGCCAGCAGCTTGGCCTCCCCGGATACGCAGTATTTT.

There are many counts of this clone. CDR3 nucleotides: TGCGCCAGCAGCCAAGATTGGGGGACAGCGACGAATCAGCCCCAGCATTTT. It specifies CASSQDWGTATNQPQHF. The V and J genes are TRBV4-1 and TRBJ1-5; 7 bases align to TRBD1. CDR1 MGHRA and CDR2 YSYEKL come from the germline V gene. This CDR3 has 17 residues. The trim removed 0 bases at V and 4 bases at J, leaving 9 bases unmatched.

The CDR3 DNA follows: TGTGCCAGCAGCAAGAAGGGACTACACGCCGGGCTTACAGATACGCAGTATTTT. Translation: CASSKKGLHAGLTDTQYF. The J gene is TRBJ2-3, the V gene TRBV27, with 7 bases identical to TRBD2. V shed 6 bases, J shed 3 bases, and the junction held 18 bases outside the gene matches. The CDR3 is 18 amino acids. Per germline, CDR1 MNHEY and CDR2 SMNVEV (reference sequence).

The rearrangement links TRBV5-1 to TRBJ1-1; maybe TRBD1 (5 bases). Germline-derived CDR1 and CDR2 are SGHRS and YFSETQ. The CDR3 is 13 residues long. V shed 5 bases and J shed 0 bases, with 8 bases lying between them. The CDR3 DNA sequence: TGCGCCAGCAGAGGACAAATGAACACTGAAGCTTTCTTT. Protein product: CASRGQMNTEAFF.

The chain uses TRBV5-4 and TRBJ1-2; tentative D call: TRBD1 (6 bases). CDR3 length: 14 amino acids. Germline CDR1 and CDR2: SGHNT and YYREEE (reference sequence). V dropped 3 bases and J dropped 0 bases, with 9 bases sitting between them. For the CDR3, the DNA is TGTGCCAGCAGCTCGGGACACACTAACTATGGCTACACCTTC. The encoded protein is CASSSGHTNYGYTF. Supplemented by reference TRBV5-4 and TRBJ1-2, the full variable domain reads ETGVTQSPTHLIKTRGQQVTLRCSSQSGHNTVSWYQQALGQGPQFIFQYYREEENGRGNFPPRFSGLQFPNYSSELNVNALELDDSALYLCASSSGHTNYGYTFGSGTRLTVV.

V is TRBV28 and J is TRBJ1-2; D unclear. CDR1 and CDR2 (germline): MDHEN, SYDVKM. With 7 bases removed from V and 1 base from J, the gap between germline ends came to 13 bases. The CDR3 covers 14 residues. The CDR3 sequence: CASTGLLFNYGYTF. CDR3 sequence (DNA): TGTGCCAGCACAGGACTGTTATTTAACTATGGCTACACCTTC.

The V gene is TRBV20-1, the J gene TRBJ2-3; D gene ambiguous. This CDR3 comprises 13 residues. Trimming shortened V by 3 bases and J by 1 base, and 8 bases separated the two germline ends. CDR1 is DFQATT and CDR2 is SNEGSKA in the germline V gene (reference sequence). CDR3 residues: CSASTQGTDTQYF. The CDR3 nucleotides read TGCAGTGCTAGTACTCAGGGCACAGATACGCAGTATTTT.

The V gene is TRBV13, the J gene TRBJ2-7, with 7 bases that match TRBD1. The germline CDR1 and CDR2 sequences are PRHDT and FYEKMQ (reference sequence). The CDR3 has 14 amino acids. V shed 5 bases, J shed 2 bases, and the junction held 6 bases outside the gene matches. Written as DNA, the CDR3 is TGTGCCAGCAGCCCCTGGGACAGCACCTACGAGCAGTACTTC. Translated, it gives CASSPWDSTYEQYF.

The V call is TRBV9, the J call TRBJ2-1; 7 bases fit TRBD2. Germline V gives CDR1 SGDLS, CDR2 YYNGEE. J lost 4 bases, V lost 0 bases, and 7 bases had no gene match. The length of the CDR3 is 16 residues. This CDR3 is CASSVDPLRGYNEQFF. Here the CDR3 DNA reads TGTGCCAGCAGCGTAGATCCTCTGCGGGGGTACAATGAGCAGTTCTTC.

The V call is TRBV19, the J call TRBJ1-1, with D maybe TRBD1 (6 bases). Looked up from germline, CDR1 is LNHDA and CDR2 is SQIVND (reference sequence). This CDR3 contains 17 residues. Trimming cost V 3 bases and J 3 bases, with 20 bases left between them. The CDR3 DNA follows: TGTGCCAGTAGTATCCCTCGCCCAGGGGCTATGGACACTGAAGCTTTCTTT. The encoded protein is CASSIPRPGAMDTEAFF.

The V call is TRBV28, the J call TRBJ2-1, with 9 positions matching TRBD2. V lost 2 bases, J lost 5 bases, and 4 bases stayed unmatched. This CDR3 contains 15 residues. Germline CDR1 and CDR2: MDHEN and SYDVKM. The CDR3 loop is CASSLPGLANNEQFF. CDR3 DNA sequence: TGTGCCAGCAGTTTACCCGGACTAGCGAACAATGAGCAGTTCTTC. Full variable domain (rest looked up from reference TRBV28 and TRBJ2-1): DVKVTQSSRYLVKRTGEKVFLECVQDMDHENMFWYRQDPGLGLRLIYFSYDVKMKEKGDIPEGYSVSREKKERFSLILESASTNQTSMYLCASSLPGLANNEQFFGPGTRLTVL.

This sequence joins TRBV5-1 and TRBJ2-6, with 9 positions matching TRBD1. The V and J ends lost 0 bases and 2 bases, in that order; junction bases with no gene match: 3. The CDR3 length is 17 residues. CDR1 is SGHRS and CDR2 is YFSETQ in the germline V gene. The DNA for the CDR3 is TGCGCCAGCAGCTTGGCGGGACAGGGTGCTGGGGCCAACGTCCTGACTTTC. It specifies CASSLAGQGAGANVLTF.

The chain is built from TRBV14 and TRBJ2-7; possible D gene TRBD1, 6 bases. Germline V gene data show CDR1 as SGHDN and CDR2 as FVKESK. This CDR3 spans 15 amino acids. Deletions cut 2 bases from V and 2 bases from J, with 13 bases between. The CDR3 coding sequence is TGTGCCAGCAGCCAAATGACAGGCGCCCCCTACGAGCAGTACTTC. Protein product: CASSQMTGAPYEQYF.

The CDR3 sequence: CASSQSAGGPATGELFF. The CDR3 region has the DNA TGCGCCAGCAGCCAATCAGCGGGGGGGCCGGCCACCGGGGAGCTGTTTTTT. This chain joins TRBV4-3 and TRBJ2-2; 10 nucleotides match TRBD2. Per the germline V gene, CDR1 is LGHNA and CDR2 is YSLEER. This CDR3 region has 17 residues. Unmatched junction bases numbered 7, after V lost 2 bases and J lost 4 bases.

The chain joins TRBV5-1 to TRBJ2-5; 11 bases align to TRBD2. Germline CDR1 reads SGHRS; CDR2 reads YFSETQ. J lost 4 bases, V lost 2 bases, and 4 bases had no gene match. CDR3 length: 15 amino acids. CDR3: CASSFDLAGGETQYF. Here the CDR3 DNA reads TGCGCCAGCAGCTTCGACCTAGCGGGGGGAGAGACCCAGTACTTC.

CDR3 in DNA: TGTGCCAGCAGTTATGGGCGGACAGGGAGCTCCTACGAGCAGTACTTC. Its protein product is CASSYGRTGSSYEQYF. V is TRBV6-2 or TRBV6-3 and J is TRBJ2-7; 8 positions match TRBD1. The CDR3 is 16 residues long. V lost 3 bases and J lost 0; bases outside the gene matches: 7. Looked up from germline, CDR1 is MNHEY and CDR2 is SVGEGT.

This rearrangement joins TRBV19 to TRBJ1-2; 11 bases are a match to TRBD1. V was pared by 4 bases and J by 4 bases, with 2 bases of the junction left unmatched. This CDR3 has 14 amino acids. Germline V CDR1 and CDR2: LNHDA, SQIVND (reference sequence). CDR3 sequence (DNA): TGTGCCAGTAGTAGGACAGGGGGCGCCTATGGCTACACCTTC. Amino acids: CASSRTGGAYGYTF.

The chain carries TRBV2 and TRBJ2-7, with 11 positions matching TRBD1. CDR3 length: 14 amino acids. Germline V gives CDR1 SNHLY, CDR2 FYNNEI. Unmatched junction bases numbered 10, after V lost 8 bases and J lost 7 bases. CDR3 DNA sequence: TGTGCCAGCCACCCCCGGGACAGGGGGAGGGAGCAGTACTTC. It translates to CASHPRDRGREQYF.

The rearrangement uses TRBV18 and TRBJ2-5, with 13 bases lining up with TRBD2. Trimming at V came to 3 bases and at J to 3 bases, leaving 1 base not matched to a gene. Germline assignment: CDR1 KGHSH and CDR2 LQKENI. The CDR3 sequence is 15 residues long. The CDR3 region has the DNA TGTGCCAGCTCACCCGGACTAGCGGGGGAAGAGACCCAGTACTTC. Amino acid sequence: CASSPGLAGEETQYF.

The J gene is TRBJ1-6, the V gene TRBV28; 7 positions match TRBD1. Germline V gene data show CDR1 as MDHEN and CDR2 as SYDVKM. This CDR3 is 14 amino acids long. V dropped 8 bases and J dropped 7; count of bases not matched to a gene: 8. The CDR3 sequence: CASLTQGGNSPLHF. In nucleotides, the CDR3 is TGTGCCAGCCTCACGCAGGGGGGCAATTCACCCCTCCACTTT.

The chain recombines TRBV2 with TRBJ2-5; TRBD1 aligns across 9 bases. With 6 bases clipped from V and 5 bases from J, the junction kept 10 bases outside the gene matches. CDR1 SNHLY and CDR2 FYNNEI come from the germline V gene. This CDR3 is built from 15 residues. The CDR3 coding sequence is TGTGCCAGCAGGGTCGACAGGGGGTTAGGGGAGACCCAGTACTTC. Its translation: CASRVDRGLGETQYF.

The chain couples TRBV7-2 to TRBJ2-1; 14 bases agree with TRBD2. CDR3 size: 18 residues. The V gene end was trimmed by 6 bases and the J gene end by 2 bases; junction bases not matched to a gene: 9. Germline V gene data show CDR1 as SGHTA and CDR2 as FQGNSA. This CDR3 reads CASRPPRGLAGAYNEQFF. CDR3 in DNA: TGTGCCAGCAGGCCCCCTCGGGGACTAGCGGGGGCCTACAATGAGCAGTTCTTC. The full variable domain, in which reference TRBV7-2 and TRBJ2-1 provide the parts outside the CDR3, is GAGVSQSPSNKVTEKGKDVELRCDPISGHTALYWYRQSLGQGLEFLIYFQGNSAPDKSGLPSDRFSAERTGGSVSTLTIQRTQQEDSAVYLCASRPPRGLAGAYNEQFFGPGTRLTVL.

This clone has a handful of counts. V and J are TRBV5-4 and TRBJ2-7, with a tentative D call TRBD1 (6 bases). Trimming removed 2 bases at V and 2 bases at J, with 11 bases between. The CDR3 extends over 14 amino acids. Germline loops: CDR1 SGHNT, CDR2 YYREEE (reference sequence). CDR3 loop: CASSFLTGTYEQYF. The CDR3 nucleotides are TGTGCCAGCAGCTTTTTAACAGGGACCTACGAGCAGTACTTC. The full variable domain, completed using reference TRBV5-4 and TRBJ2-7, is ETGVTQSPTHLIKTRGQQVTLRCSSQSGHNTVSWYQQALGQGPQFIFQYYREEENGRGNFPPRFSGLQFPNYSSELNVNALELDDSALYLCASSFLTGTYEQYFGPGTRLTVT.

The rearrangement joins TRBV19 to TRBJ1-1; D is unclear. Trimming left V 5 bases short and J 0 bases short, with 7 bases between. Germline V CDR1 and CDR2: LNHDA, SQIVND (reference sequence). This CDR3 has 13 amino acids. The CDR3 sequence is CASSVQLNTEAFF. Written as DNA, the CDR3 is TGTGCCAGTAGTGTACAATTGAACACTGAAGCTTTCTTT.

The CDR3 DNA is TGTGCCAGCAAGGGGGGGCCTAGCTATAATTCACCCCTCCACTTT. Translated: CASKGGPSYNSPLHF. The chain links TRBV28 to TRBJ1-6; D possibly corresponds to TRBD1 (6 bases). V was shortened by 7 bases and J by 3 bases, with 13 bases between the two germline ends. Germline-derived CDR1 and CDR2 are MDHEN and SYDVKM. The CDR3 loop spans 15 amino acids.

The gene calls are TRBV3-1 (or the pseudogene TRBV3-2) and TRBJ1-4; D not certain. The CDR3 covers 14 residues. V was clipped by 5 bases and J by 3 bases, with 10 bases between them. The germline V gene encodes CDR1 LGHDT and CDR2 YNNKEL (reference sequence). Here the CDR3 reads CASSFSTSNEKLFF. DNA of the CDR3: TGTGCCAGCAGCTTTTCGACTTCTAATGAAAAACTGTTTTTT.

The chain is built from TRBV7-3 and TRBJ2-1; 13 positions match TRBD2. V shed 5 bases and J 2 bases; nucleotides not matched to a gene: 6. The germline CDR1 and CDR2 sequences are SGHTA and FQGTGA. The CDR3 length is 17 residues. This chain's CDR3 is CASSAWTSGGTYNEQFF. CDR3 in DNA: TGTGCCAGCAGCGCCTGGACTAGCGGGGGCACCTACAATGAGCAGTTCTTC.